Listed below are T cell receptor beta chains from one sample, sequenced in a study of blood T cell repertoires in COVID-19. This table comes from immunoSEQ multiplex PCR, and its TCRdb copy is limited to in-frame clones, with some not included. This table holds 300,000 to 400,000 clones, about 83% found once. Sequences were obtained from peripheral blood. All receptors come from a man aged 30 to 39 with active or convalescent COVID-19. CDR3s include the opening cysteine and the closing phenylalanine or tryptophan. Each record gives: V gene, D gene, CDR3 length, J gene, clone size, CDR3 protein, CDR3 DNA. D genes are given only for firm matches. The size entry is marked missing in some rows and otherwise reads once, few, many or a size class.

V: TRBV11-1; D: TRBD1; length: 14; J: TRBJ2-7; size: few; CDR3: CASGSLDRVYEQYF; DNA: TGTGCCAGCGGGTCCTTAGACAGGGTCTACGAGCAGTACTTC
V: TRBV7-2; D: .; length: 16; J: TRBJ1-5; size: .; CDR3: CASSLASPYSNQPQHF; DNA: TGTGCCAGCAGCTTAGCCAGTCCGTATAGCAATCAGCCCCAGCATTTT
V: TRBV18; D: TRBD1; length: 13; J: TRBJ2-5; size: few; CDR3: CASSRRTGETQYF; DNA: TGTGCCAGCTCACGTAGGACAGGGGAGACCCAGTACTTC
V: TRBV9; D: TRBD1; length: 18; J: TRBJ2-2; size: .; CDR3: CASSDPSGGLSGTGELFF; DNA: TGTGCCAGCAGCGACCCCTCAGGGGGCCTAAGTGGGACCGGGGAGCTGTTTTTT
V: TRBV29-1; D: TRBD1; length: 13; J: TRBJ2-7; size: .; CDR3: CSVGGTGSYEQYF; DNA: TGCAGCGTTGGAGGGACAGGGTCCTACGAGCAGTACTTC
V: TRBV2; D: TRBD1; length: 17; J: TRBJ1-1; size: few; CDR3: CASSEPGTAAYDAEAFF; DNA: TGTGCCAGCAGTGAACCTGGGACAGCGGCTTACGACGCTGAAGCTTTCTTT
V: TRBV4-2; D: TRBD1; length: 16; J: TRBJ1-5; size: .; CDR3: CASSQDRGTGGQPQHF; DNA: TGTGCCAGCAGCCAAGATAGAGGGACAGGGGGTCAGCCCCAGCATTTT
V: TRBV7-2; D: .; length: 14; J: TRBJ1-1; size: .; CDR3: CASSSLGGSAEAFF; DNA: TGTGCCAGCAGCTCGTTGGGGGGGAGTGCTGAAGCTTTCTTT
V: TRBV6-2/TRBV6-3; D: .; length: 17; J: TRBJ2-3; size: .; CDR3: CASSFPSRGLHTDTQYF; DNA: TGTGCCAGCAGCTTTCCCTCGCGGGGGCTTCACACAGATACGCAGTATTTT
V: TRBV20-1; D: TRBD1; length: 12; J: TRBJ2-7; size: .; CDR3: CSASQGADEQYF; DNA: TGCAGTGCTAGTCAGGGGGCAGACGAGCAGTACTTC
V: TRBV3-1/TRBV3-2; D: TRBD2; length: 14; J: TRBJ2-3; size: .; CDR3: CASSQAGAADTQYF; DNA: TGTGCCAGCAGCCAGGCGGGAGCGGCAGATACGCAGTATTTT
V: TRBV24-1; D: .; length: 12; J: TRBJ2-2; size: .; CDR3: CATSTSTGELFF; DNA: TGTGCCACCTCGACATCCACCGGGGAGCTGTTTTTT
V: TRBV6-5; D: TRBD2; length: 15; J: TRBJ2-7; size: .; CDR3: CASRAQRGMSYEQYF; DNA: TGTGCCAGCAGGGCCCAGCGGGGGATGTCCTACGAGCAGTACTTC
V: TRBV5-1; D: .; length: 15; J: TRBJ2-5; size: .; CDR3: CASSSSGVQQETQYF; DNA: TGCGCCAGCAGCTCCTCAGGGGTTCAGCAAGAGACCCAGTACTTC
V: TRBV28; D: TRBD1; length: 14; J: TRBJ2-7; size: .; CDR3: CASSYHRGSYEQYF; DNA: TGTGCCAGCAGCTACCACAGGGGATCCTACGAGCAGTACTTC
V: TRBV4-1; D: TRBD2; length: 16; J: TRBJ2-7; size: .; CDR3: CASSQSASGRNYEQYF; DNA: TGCGCCAGCAGCCAGAGCGCTAGCGGGAGAAACTACGAGCAGTACTTC
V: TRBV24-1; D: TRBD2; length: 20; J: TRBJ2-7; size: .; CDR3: CATSVAGSGNKRAPSYEQYF; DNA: TGTGCCACCAGTGTAGCGGGGTCGGGGAATAAGCGGGCCCCCTCCTACGAGCAGTACTTC
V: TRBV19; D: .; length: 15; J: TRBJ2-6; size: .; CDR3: CASSPVYSGANVLTF; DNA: TGTGCCAGTAGTCCCGTTTATTCTGGGGCCAACGTCCTGACTTTC
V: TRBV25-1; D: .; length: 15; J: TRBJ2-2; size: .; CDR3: CASSEMGSNTGELFF; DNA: TGTGCCAGCAGTGAAATGGGCAGTAACACCGGGGAGCTGTTTTTT
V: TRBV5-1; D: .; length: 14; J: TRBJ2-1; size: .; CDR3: CASSSPVNRNEQFF; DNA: TGCGCCAGCAGCTCCCCAGTCAACAGGAATGAGCAGTTCTTC
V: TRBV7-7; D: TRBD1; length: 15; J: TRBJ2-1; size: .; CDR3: CASSLGQGTYNEQFF; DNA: TGTGCCAGCAGCTTAGGACAGGGGACCTACAATGAGCAGTTCTTC
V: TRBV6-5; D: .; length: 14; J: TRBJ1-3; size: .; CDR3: CASGQSGSGNTIYF; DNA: TGTGCCAGCGGACAGTCCGGCTCTGGAAACACCATATATTTT
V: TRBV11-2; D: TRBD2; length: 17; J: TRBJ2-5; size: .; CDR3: CASSLTQGGRARETQYF; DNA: TGTGCCAGCAGCTTAACGCAAGGCGGGAGGGCCAGGGAGACCCAGTACTTC
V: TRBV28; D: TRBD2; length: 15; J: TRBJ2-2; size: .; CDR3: CASSLAGENTGELFF; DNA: TGTGCCAGCAGTTTGGCGGGAGAGAACACCGGGGAGCTGTTTTTT
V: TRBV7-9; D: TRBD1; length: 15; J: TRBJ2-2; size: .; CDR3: CASTTTGGAVGELFF; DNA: TGTGCCAGCACCACGACAGGGGGCGCGGTCGGGGAGCTGTTTTTT
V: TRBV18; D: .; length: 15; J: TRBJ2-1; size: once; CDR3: CASSHGTSTYNEQFF; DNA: TGTGCCAGCTCACACGGGACTTCCACCTACAATGAGCAGTTCTTC